These T cell receptor beta chains were read from a single sample in a study of technical replicates of blood from a few donors. This table comes from immunoSEQ multiplex PCR, and its TCRdb copy is limited to in-frame clones, with some not included. Here the sample spans tens of thousands of clones, more than 90% being singletons. The source material was T cells isolated from PBMCs. These receptors originate from a human donor in good health. Each CDR3 is given with its conserved first and last residue. A D gene is named only where the DNA matches it firmly. The size of a clone is reported for some rows only, either as once, few or many, or as a class for expanded clones.

>TRBJ2-2|once|-|TRBV7-6
CASSLAQGNGELFF
TGTGCCAGCAGCTTAGCGCAGGGTAACGGGGAGCTGTTTTTT
>TRBJ1-4|-|-|TRBV4-2
CASSQERIMVSGVKLFF
TGTGCCAGCAGCCAAGAAAGGATAATGGTATCGGGAGTTAAACTGTTTTTT
>TRBJ1-2|-|TRBD1|TRBV27
CASSLYGTGGGIGYTF
TGTGCCAGCAGTTTATATGGGACAGGGGGCGGAATTGGCTACACCTTC
>TRBJ2-5|-|TRBD2|TRBV6-5
CASRTGGEETQYF
TGTGCCAGCCGAACTGGGGGGGAAGAGACCCAGTACTTC
>TRBJ2-7|-|-|TRBV29-1
CSVLAAVSYEQYF
TGCAGCGTTCTAGCAGCTGTCTCCTACGAGCAGTACTTC
>TRBJ2-2|-|TRBD2|TRBV7-3
CASSLGGLADTGELFF
TGTGCCAGCAGCTTAGGGGGACTAGCAGACACCGGGGAGCTGTTTTTT
>TRBJ2-7|once|-|TRBV28
CASRPLSDRSYEQYF
TGTGCCAGCAGGCCACTATCAGACCGCTCCTACGAGCAGTACTTC
>TRBJ1-2|-|-|TRBV9
CASSVSGTEGTGYTF
TGTGCCAGCAGCGTCTCCGGGACGGAGGGAACAGGCTACACCTTC
>TRBJ2-2|once|TRBD2|TRBV27
CASSLMGLNTGELFF
TGTGCCAGCAGTTTAATGGGACTAAACACCGGGGAGCTGTTTTTT
>TRBJ1-5|-|TRBD1|TRBV4-2
CASSQDQSGPGQRSQPQHF
TGTGCCAGCAGCCAAGACCAGTCGGGTCCGGGACAGCGTTCTCAGCCCCAGCATTTT
>TRBJ1-2|-|-|TRBV5-6
CASSRGGPYFYGYTF
TGTGCCAGCAGCCGGGGGGGGCCCTACTTCTATGGCTACACCTTC
>TRBJ2-5|-|-|TRBV5-6
CASSLAAGSQETQYF
TGTGCCAGCAGCTTGGCCGCGGGATCCCAAGAGACCCAGTACTTC
>TRBJ2-1|-|TRBD2|TRBV7-3
CASSLSGRYHEQFF
TGTGCCAGCAGCTTAAGCGGGAGATATCATGAGCAGTTCTTC
>TRBJ2-7|-|TRBD2|TRBV7-8
CASSLGLADGYEQYF
TGTGCCAGCAGCTTGGGACTAGCGGACGGATACGAGCAGTACTTC
>TRBJ2-3|-|-|TRBV25-1
CASSEGAGTDTQYF
TGTGCCAGCAGTGAAGGAGCAGGCACAGATACGCAGTATTTT
>TRBJ2-6|-|TRBD1|TRBV6-5
CASLQGAGANVLTF
TGTGCCAGCCTTCAGGGGGCCGGGGCCAACGTCCTGACTTTC
>TRBJ2-2|-|TRBD2|TRBV7-9
CASSRRTSEWRGAGELFF
TGTGCCAGCAGCCGAAGAACTAGCGAATGGAGAGGGGCCGGGGAGCTGTTTTTT
>TRBJ2-2|-|TRBD2|TRBV2
CASTIGLAGADGELFF
TGTGCCAGCACCATCGGACTAGCGGGAGCCGACGGGGAGCTGTTTTTT
>TRBJ2-1|-|TRBD1|TRBV6-5
CASSPGTGGTNEQFF
TGTGCCAGCAGTCCTGGGACAGGGGGGACCAATGAGCAGTTCTTC
>TRBJ2-7|-|TRBD2|TRBV5-4
CASSPRVSASGKHEQYF
TGTGCCAGCAGCCCCCGGGTCTCGGCTAGCGGGAAACACGAGCAGTACTTC
>TRBJ2-1|once|TRBD2|TRBV6-6
CASRTTSGRPNEQFF
TGTGCCAGCAGGACCACTAGCGGGAGGCCCAATGAGCAGTTCTTC
>TRBJ2-2|-|TRBD2|TRBV5-1
CASSPFRSGGLAGVPGELFF
TGCGCCAGCAGCCCGTTTCGTAGCGGGGGGCTAGCGGGAGTCCCCGGGGAGCTGTTTTTT
>TRBJ2-7|-|TRBD2|TRBV10-3
CAISEFGLADYEQYF
TGTGCCATCAGTGAGTTTGGACTAGCGGATTACGAGCAGTACTTC
>TRBJ1-2|-|TRBD1|TRBV5-1
CASSPGDRAGNYGYTF
TGCGCCAGCAGCCCGGGGGACAGGGCCGGGAACTATGGCTACACCTTC
>TRBJ2-7|-|TRBD2|TRBV5-4
CASSLREGYEQYF
TGTGCCAGCAGCTTGCGGGAGGGATACGAGCAGTACTTC
>TRBJ2-5|-|TRBD1|TRBV27
CASSSVTGKLETQYF
TGTGCCAGCAGTTCCGTGACAGGGAAATTAGAGACCCAGTACTTC
>TRBJ1-3|-|TRBD1|TRBV5-4
CTYSGTGFGNTIYF
TGTACATACTCCGGGACAGGGTTTGGAAACACCATATATTTT
>TRBJ1-5|-|TRBD1|TRBV4-2
CASSQVSGGNNQPQHF
TGTGCCAGCAGCCAAGTATCAGGGGGCAACAATCAGCCCCAGCATTTT
>TRBJ1-2|few|-|TRBV30
CAWSTGILANYGYTF
TGTGCCTGGAGTACCGGGATCTTAGCTAACTATGGCTACACCTTC
>TRBJ2-7|-|-|TRBV19
CASSFTDSPLGDEQYF
TGTGCCAGTAGTTTCACGGACAGCCCGCTTGGGGACGAGCAGTACTTC
>TRBJ2-3|-|TRBD1|TRBV5-1
CASSAGTGRLSDTQYF
TGCGCCAGCAGCGCCGGGACAGGGCGGTTGTCAGATACGCAGTATTTT
>TRBJ1-5|few|-|TRBV19
CASIGGAWQPQHF
TGTGCCAGTATCGGGGGGGCTTGGCAGCCCCAGCATTTT
>TRBJ1-2|-|-|TRBV5-1
CASSLAGILAYGYTF
TGCGCCAGCAGCTTGGCCGGGATCCTTGCCTATGGCTACACCTTC
>TRBJ1-2|-|-|TRBV7-9
CASSLAGNGYTF
TGTGCCAGCAGCTTAGCGGGCAATGGCTACACCTTC
>TRBJ1-2|-|TRBD1|TRBV19
CASSIQGAITNYGYTF
TGTGCCAGTAGTATCCAGGGGGCCATAACAAACTATGGCTACACCTTC
>TRBJ2-1|-|-|TRBV7-2
CASSLSRDSYNEQFF
TGTGCCAGCAGCTTAAGCCGGGACTCCTACAATGAGCAGTTCTTC
>TRBJ2-3|-|TRBD2|TRBV4-1
CASSQTGRAVPDTQYF
TGCGCCAGCAGCCAGACGGGGAGGGCCGTCCCAGATACGCAGTATTTT
>TRBJ2-2|-|-|TRBV2
CASSGGTNTGELFF
TGTGCCAGCAGTGGTGGCACCAACACCGGGGAGCTGTTTTTT
>TRBJ2-7|-|-|TRBV9
CASSVGGSPYEQYF
TGTGCCAGCAGCGTAGGAGGATCACCCTACGAGCAGTACTTC
>TRBJ2-7|-|-|TRBV4-1
CASSQVRKREQYF
TGCGCCAGCAGCCAAGTAAGGAAGCGCGAGCAGTACTTC
>TRBJ1-1|-|-|TRBV18
CASSPLGFWVANTEAFF
TGTGCCAGCTCACCACTTGGCTTTTGGGTAGCGAACACTGAAGCTTTCTTT
>TRBJ2-2|-|-|TRBV18
CASSPGRYTGELFF
TGTGCCAGCTCACCAGGGAGGTATACCGGGGAGCTGTTTTTT
>TRBJ2-7|-|-|TRBV5-4
CASSLDRGGTYEQYF
TGTGCCAGCAGCTTGGACAGGGGGGGGACCTACGAGCAGTACTTC
>TRBJ2-3|-|-|TRBV9
CASSPSGRVSTDTQYF
TGTGCCAGCAGCCCATCCGGGCGGGTGAGCACAGATACGCAGTATTTT
>TRBJ2-1|-|TRBD2|TRBV4-3
CASSHPRGVAGNNEQFF
TGCGCCAGCAGCCATCCCCGCGGGGTAGCGGGCAACAATGAGCAGTTCTTC
>TRBJ2-7|-|TRBD2|TRBV10-3
CAISEAGSYEQYF
TGTGCCATCAGCGAAGCGGGATCCTACGAGCAGTACTTC
>TRBJ1-1|-|-|TRBV20-1
CSAKRGAEAFF
TGCAGTGCTAAGCGAGGCGCTGAAGCTTTCTTT
>TRBJ2-1|-|-|TRBV7-9
CASSFRRESNEQFF
TGTGCCAGCAGCTTCCGGCGGGAAAGCAATGAGCAGTTCTTC
>TRBJ1-2|-|-|TRBV28
CASSFGHFTYGYTF
TGTGCCAGCAGTTTTGGACACTTTACCTATGGCTACACCTTC
>TRBJ1-1|few|TRBD1|TRBV7-9
CASRQDRGSTEAFF
TGTGCCAGCAGGCAGGACAGGGGAAGCACTGAAGCTTTCTTT
>TRBJ2-1|-|TRBD2|TRBV2
CARFTSGSDNEQFF
TGTGCCAGGTTTACTAGCGGGAGCGACAATGAGCAGTTCTTC
>TRBJ2-7|-|TRBD1|TRBV19
CASSMGQGRRYEQYF
TGTGCCAGTAGTATGGGACAGGGGAGACGGTACGAGCAGTACTTC
>TRBJ2-7|-|-|TRBV5-5
CASSPTQVLTYEQYF
TGTGCCAGCAGCCCCACTCAGGTTCTAACCTACGAGCAGTACTTC
>TRBJ2-7|-|-|TRBV5-4
CASSFYRESGEQYF
TGTGCCAGCAGCTTCTACCGGGAGTCTGGCGAGCAGTACTTC